The 18 T cell receptor beta chains listed next were all sequenced from one sample in a study of regulatory T cells in long-lasting Graves disease. The sample's time point: newly diagnosed GD, antithyroid drugs for less than 3 months. Isolated PBMC RNA provided the starting material for the TCR library. Investigators prepared the TCR beta libraries by applying iRepertoire HTBI primers and Arm-PCR of CDR3 regions. TCRdb recomputed calls from the multiplex PCR reads with MiXCR, one row per CDR3 protein. The data show hundreds of thousands of distinct CDR3 sequences, roughly 15% seen once. In addition, the sample was reused for a study of T cells in Graves' hyperthyroidism and ophthalmopathy.

The sample here was peripheral blood mononuclear cells (PBMCs), taken at new diagnosis, from a patient treated with antithyroid drugs. The receptors stem from a young man with Graves disease.

Ten or more counts support this clonotype. This chain's CDR3 is CASAISAQGDTEAFF. CDR3 nucleotide sequence: TGCGCCAGTGCCATTAGCGCACAGGGGGACACTGAAGCTTTCTTT. This rearrangement joins TRBV5-1 to TRBJ1-1; 8 positions match TRBD1. V trimming: 8 bases; J trimming: 3 bases; junction bases outside the gene matches: 12. The CDR3 length is 15 residues. The germline V gene encodes CDR1 SGHRS and CDR2 YFSETQ.

This clonotype showed up many times. The chain is built from TRBV6-2 or TRBV6-3 and TRBJ1-1, with a possible D match to TRBD1 (5 bases). This CDR3 is 14 amino acids long. CDR1 and CDR2 from the germline V gene are MNHEY and SVGEGT. Deletions cut 2 bases from V and 5 bases from J, with 12 bases between. The CDR3 loop is CASSYIGTGTEAFF. CDR3 nucleotides: TGTGCCAGCAGTTACATAGGGACTGGGACTGAAGCTTTCTTT.

The V and J genes are TRBV15 and TRBJ1-1; D ambiguous. Germline V lookup: CDR1 LNHNV, CDR2 YYDKDF (reference sequence). CDR3 size: 14 residues. The V and J ends lost 3 bases and 5 bases respectively, with 13 bases between them. The CDR3 sequence: CATSRDRLSTEAFF. The CDR3 DNA reads as TGTGCCACCAGCAGGGATAGGCTAAGTACTGAAGCTTTCTTT.

This chain connects TRBV24-1 to TRBJ1-1, with 7 bases fitting TRBD1. This CDR3 is built from 13 residues. The germline CDR1 and CDR2 sequences are KGHDR and SFDVKD. J lost 3 bases, V lost 12 bases, and 9 bases had no gene match. The CDR3 sequence is CAGGGTVDTEAFF. CDR3 DNA: TGTGCCGGGGGTGGGACAGTCGACACTGAAGCTTTCTTT.

This clonotype occurred many times. The rearrangement joins TRBV12-3 or TRBV12-4 to TRBJ2-1, with D unresolved. This CDR3 region has 12 residues. Trimming cost V 3 bases and J 7 bases, with 7 bases left between them. The CDR3 DNA reads TGTGCCAGCAGTTTCTCAGCGAATGAGCAGTTCTTC. Translation gives CASSFSANEQFF.

V gene TRBV6-1 combines with J gene TRBJ1-1; D call uncertain. CDR3 length: 17 amino acids. The germline V and J ends were trimmed by 8 bases and 0 bases, with 22 bases remaining between them. Per the germline V gene, CDR1 is MNHNS and CDR2 is SASEGT. The DNA of the CDR3 is TGTGCCAGCCTACGGGCGGGCAGAAGCATCATGAACACTGAAGCTTTCTTT. Translated: CASLRAGRSIMNTEAFF.

The CDR3 loop is CATSTPDSAQYF. In DNA, the CDR3 is TGTGCCACCAGTACTCCGGATTCGGCCCAGTACTTC. The rearrangement links TRBV24-1 to TRBJ2-5; D remains ambiguous. V lost 6 bases and J 9 bases, leaving 13 bases between the germline ends. Per germline, CDR1 KGHDR and CDR2 SFDVKD. This CDR3 is built from 12 residues.

This clonotype has just a few counts. CDR3 in DNA: TGTGCCAGCAGCTTAGGGCACCAGGGGGCCTCCTACGAGCAGTACTTC. Translation gives CASSLGHQGASYEQYF. J is TRBJ2-7 and V is TRBV13; 8 bases fit TRBD1. V gave up 0 bases and J gave up 0 bases; unmatched junction bases: 4. Germline V gene data show CDR1 as PRHDT and CDR2 as FYEKMQ (reference sequence). This CDR3 has 16 residues.

The table lists this clonotype with many counts. V is TRBV4-1 and J is TRBJ2-7; D gene uncertain. V lost 4 bases and J lost 2, with 12 bases in between. This CDR3 contains 14 residues. Germline assignment: CDR1 MGHRA and CDR2 YSYEKL. For the CDR3, the DNA is TGCGCCAGCAGCCTGGCCAAGGGCACCTACGAGCAGTACTTC. As protein: CASSLAKGTYEQYF.

The chain couples TRBV29-1 to TRBJ2-2; 10 nucleotides match TRBD2. The CDR3 length is 16 residues. The V gene's germline CDR1 is SQVTM and CDR2 ANQGSEA. V gave up 1 base and J gave up 2 bases; unmatched junction bases: 4. The CDR3: CSVEALAGVNTGELFF. DNA of the CDR3: TGCAGCGTTGAAGCCCTAGCGGGAGTCAACACCGGGGAGCTGTTTTTT.

The genes are TRBV4-2 and TRBJ1-2, with 7 bases lining up with TRBD1. CDR1 and CDR2 from the germline V gene are LGHNA and YNFKEQ. The CDR3 totals 14 residues. The trim removed 8 bases at V and 7 bases at J, leaving 13 bases unmatched. For the CDR3, the DNA is TGTGCCAGCGGGATAACAGGGGAAGGGGGTGGCTACACCTTC. Its translation: CASGITGEGGGYTF.

This clonotype was recorded at least ten times. V and J are TRBV12-3 or TRBV12-4 and TRBJ2-3; 7 bases fit TRBD2. CDR3 length: 18 residues. The V and J ends lost 2 bases and 1 base, in that order; junction bases with no gene match: 12. The CDR3, as DNA: TGTGCCAGCAGTTTACTGGCGGGAGCCCCCTGGGGCACAGATACGCAGTATTTT. Translated: CASSLLAGAPWGTDTQYF.

This clonotype has at least ten counts. The chain joins TRBV28 to TRBJ2-7; perhaps TRBD2 as D (5 bases). The V end lost 8 bases, the J end lost 2 bases, and 16 bases lay between the germline ends. The CDR3 extends over 14 amino acids. Germline CDR1 MDHEN, CDR2 SYDVKM. CDR3 coding DNA: TGTGCCAGCCGGCCGGGCGGGTCCGCCTACGAGCAGTACTTC. Translation gives CASRPGGSAYEQYF.

This clonotype has more than one count but fewer than ten. The chain links TRBV20-1 to TRBJ1-4; D is possibly TRBD1 (6 bases). Germline V gene data show CDR1 as DFQATT and CDR2 as SNEGSKA (reference sequence). The CDR3 consists of 17 residues. Trimming removed 0 bases at V and 3 bases at J, with 17 bases between. CDR3 protein: CSARDRRQGFSNEKLFF. Here the CDR3 DNA reads TGCAGTGCTAGAGATCGTAGGCAGGGGTTTTCTAATGAAAAACTGTTTTTT.

This clonotype has a count of ten or more. The V call is TRBV27, the J call TRBJ2-5, with a weak D call TRBD1 (6 bases). Per germline, CDR1 MNHEY and CDR2 SMNVEV (reference sequence). The CDR3 is 16 amino acids. Trimming cost V 6 bases and J 5 bases, with 22 bases left between them. The CDR3 sequence is CASSTSRAGVGETQYF. CDR3 in DNA: TGTGCCAGCAGCACATCCCGGGCAGGGGTTGGGGAGACCCAGTACTTC.

This chain links TRBV7-6 with TRBJ1-1, with 8 positions matching TRBD1. The CDR3 is made up of 15 amino acids. In germline, CDR1 is SGHVS, CDR2 FNYEAQ. The V segment lost 10 bases and the J segment 1 base; nucleotides outside the gene matches: 11. CDR3 in DNA: TGTGCCATCCCAAGATTGGACAGGGAGAACACTGAAGCTTTCTTT. Protein product: CAIPRLDRENTEAFF.

This clonotype was detected only a few times. The J gene is TRBJ2-1, the V gene TRBV4-1; 11 bases fit TRBD1. The CDR3 totals 15 residues. Germline V CDR1 and CDR2: MGHRA, YSYEKL. The V segment lost 4 bases and the J segment 8 bases; nucleotides outside the gene matches: 7. Here the CDR3 DNA reads TGCGCCAGCAGCCTCCCGGGACAGGGGGTCTATGAGCAGTTCTTC. Protein: CASSLPGQGVYEQFF.

The chain joins TRBV13 to TRBJ2-7, with TRBD1 matching 11 bases. The CDR3 totals 15 residues. Trimming removed 6 bases from V and 4 bases from J; junction bases left unmatched: 8. The germline CDR1 and CDR2 sequences are PRHDT and FYEKMQ (reference sequence). CDR3 bases: TGTGCCAGCAGTTCCGGACAGGGGGCCGGGTACGAGCAGTACTTC. This sequence encodes CASSSGQGAGYEQYF.